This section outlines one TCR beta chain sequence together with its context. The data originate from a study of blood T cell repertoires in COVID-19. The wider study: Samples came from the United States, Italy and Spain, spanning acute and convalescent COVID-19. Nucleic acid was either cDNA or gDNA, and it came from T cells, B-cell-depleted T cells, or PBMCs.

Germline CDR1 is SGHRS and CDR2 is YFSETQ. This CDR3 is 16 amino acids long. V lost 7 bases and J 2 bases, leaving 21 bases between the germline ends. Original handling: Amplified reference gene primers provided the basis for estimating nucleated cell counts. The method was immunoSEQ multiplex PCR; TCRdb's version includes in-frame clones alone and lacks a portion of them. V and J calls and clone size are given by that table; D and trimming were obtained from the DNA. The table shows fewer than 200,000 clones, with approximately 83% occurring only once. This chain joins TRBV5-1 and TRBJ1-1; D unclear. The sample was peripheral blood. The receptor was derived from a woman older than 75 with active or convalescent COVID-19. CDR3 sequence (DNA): TGCGCCAGCCTGTGGGGAGTCGGACTGGGCAACACTGAAGCTTTCTTT. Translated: CASLWGVGLGNTEAFF.